A selection of T cell receptor beta chains follows, all from one sample in a study of T cell repertoires in cytomegalovirus infection. TCRdb re-called the reads with MiXCR, one entry per CDR3 protein. The sample contains hundreds of thousands of distinct CDR3 sequences, about 30% of which appear only once. These receptors have no identified antigens. Sequenced material: cultured PBMCs, taken from culture after CMV antigen stimulation. These receptors were obtained from a human donor in good health (CMV status not recorded). Some clones in this sample may be carry-over from other donors' samples. Both conserved end residues are part of each CDR3. Each record gives: V gene, CDR3 length, D gene, J gene, clone size, CDR3 protein, CDR3 DNA. A D gene is named only where the DNA matches it firmly. Expanded clones get a size class; other rows say once, few or many, or leave the size out.

V gene: TRBV7-2
CDR3 length: 14
D gene: .
J gene: TRBJ2-3
clone size: many
CDR3 protein: CASSLVRQTDTQYF
CDR3 DNA: TGTGCCAGCAGCTTAGTCCGCCAGACAGATACGCAGTATTTT

V gene: TRBV6-1
CDR3 length: 16
D gene: .
J gene: TRBJ2-7
clone size: .
CDR3 protein: CASSEMWRTVEYEQYF
CDR3 DNA: TGTGCCAGCAGTGAGATGTGGCGGACTGTGGAATACGAGCAGTACTTC

V gene: TRBV11-2
CDR3 length: 16
D gene: TRBD2
J gene: TRBJ2-3
clone size: .
CDR3 protein: CASSLTLAEDTDTQYF
CDR3 DNA: TGTGCCAGCAGCTTAACCCTAGCGGAGGACACAGATACGCAGTATTTT

V gene: TRBV4-1
CDR3 length: 15
D gene: TRBD1
J gene: TRBJ2-1
clone size: .
CDR3 protein: CASSQQTGGTREQFF
CDR3 DNA: TGCGCCAGCAGCCAGCAGACAGGGGGTACCCGTGAGCAGTTCTTC

V gene: TRBV11-2
CDR3 length: 15
D gene: .
J gene: TRBJ1-4
clone size: .
CDR3 protein: CASSLHGVRDEKLFF
CDR3 DNA: TGTGCCAGCAGCTTACACGGGGTGAGGGATGAAAAACTGTTTTTT

V gene: TRBV6-5
CDR3 length: 15
D gene: TRBD1
J gene: TRBJ2-3
clone size: .
CDR3 protein: CASSYGDSNTDTQYF
CDR3 DNA: TGTGCCAGCAGTTACGGGGACAGCAACACAGATACGCAGTATTTT

V gene: TRBV7-2
CDR3 length: 17
D gene: TRBD2
J gene: TRBJ2-7
clone size: many
CDR3 protein: CASSLLLAGDGYYEQYF
CDR3 DNA: TGTGCCAGCAGCTTGTTGCTAGCGGGAGATGGGTACTACGAGCAGTACTTC

V gene: TRBV6-1
CDR3 length: 11
D gene: .
J gene: TRBJ2-7
clone size: few
CDR3 protein: CASGTFYEQYF
CDR3 DNA: TGTGCCAGCGGGACATTCTACGAGCAGTACTTC

V gene: TRBV7-9
CDR3 length: 18
D gene: .
J gene: TRBJ2-2
clone size: .
CDR3 protein: CASSHRTVEGTYTGELFF
CDR3 DNA: TGTGCCAGCAGTCACAGGACAGTGGAGGGGACCTACACCGGGGAGCTGTTTTTT

V gene: TRBV11-2
CDR3 length: 16
D gene: TRBD1
J gene: TRBJ1-6
clone size: .
CDR3 protein: CASKEPGTGPGSPLHF
CDR3 DNA: TGTGCCAGCAAAGAACCAGGGACAGGCCCGGGTTCACCCCTCCACTTT

V gene: TRBV7-2
CDR3 length: 14
D gene: .
J gene: TRBJ1-2
clone size: many
CDR3 protein: CASSLGGGHYGYTF
CDR3 DNA: TGTGCCAGCAGCTTAGGGGGGGGCCACTATGGCTACACCTTC

V gene: TRBV5-1
CDR3 length: 15
D gene: TRBD2
J gene: TRBJ2-5
clone size: .
CDR3 protein: CASSLGQTSGETQYF
CDR3 DNA: TGCGCCAGCAGCTTGGGACAGACTAGCGGAGAGACCCAGTACTTC

V gene: TRBV7-2
CDR3 length: 14
D gene: .
J gene: TRBJ1-6
clone size: once
CDR3 protein: CASSFWGRDSPLHF
CDR3 DNA: TGTGCCAGCAGCTTTTGGGGGCGCGACTCACCCCTCCACTTT

V gene: TRBV28
CDR3 length: 15
D gene: .
J gene: TRBJ2-2
clone size: .
CDR3 protein: CASSGLRGYTGELFF
CDR3 DNA: TGTGCCAGCAGTGGCCTAAGGGGGTACACCGGGGAGCTGTTTTTT

V gene: TRBV7-9
CDR3 length: 16
D gene: TRBD1
J gene: TRBJ1-1
clone size: .
CDR3 protein: CASRPGQGARTTEAFF
CDR3 DNA: TGTGCCAGCAGACCTGGACAGGGGGCTCGTACCACTGAAGCTTTCTTT

V gene: TRBV4-1
CDR3 length: 18
D gene: TRBD2
J gene: TRBJ2-7
clone size: .
CDR3 protein: CASSTRVAGGTGAYEQYF
CDR3 DNA: TGCGCCAGCAGCACCCGGGTAGCGGGAGGAACAGGGGCCTACGAGCAGTACTTC

V gene: TRBV7-6
CDR3 length: 15
D gene: .
J gene: TRBJ2-7
clone size: .
CDR3 protein: CASTPGTLTPYEQYF
CDR3 DNA: TGTGCCAGCACCCCCGGGACTCTAACCCCTTACGAGCAGTACTTC

V gene: TRBV7-2
CDR3 length: 15
D gene: TRBD1
J gene: TRBJ2-1
clone size: few
CDR3 protein: CASSSTGTGLFEQFF
CDR3 DNA: TGTGCCAGCAGCTCGACCGGGACAGGGTTATTCGAGCAGTTCTTC

V gene: TRBV20-1
CDR3 length: 13
D gene: .
J gene: TRBJ1-4
clone size: .
CDR3 protein: CSAGGAGNEKLFF
CDR3 DNA: TGCAGTGCAGGCGGGGCAGGGAATGAAAAACTGTTTTTT

V gene: TRBV7-2
CDR3 length: 15
D gene: .
J gene: TRBJ1-1
clone size: many
CDR3 protein: CASSSRTGRITEAFF
CDR3 DNA: TGTGCCAGCAGCTCAAGAACAGGGAGGATCACTGAAGCTTTCTTT

V gene: TRBV7-8
CDR3 length: 16
D gene: .
J gene: TRBJ2-1
clone size: .
CDR3 protein: CASSLARPLGRYEQFF
CDR3 DNA: TGTGCCAGCAGCTTAGCTCGACCACTGGGACGATACGAGCAGTTCTTC

V gene: TRBV4-1
CDR3 length: 16
D gene: .
J gene: TRBJ1-6
clone size: .
CDR3 protein: CASSQVPPGNNSPLHF
CDR3 DNA: TGCGCCAGCAGCCAAGTCCCCCCAGGGAATAATTCACCCCTCCACTTT

V gene: TRBV19
CDR3 length: 16
D gene: .
J gene: TRBJ2-7
clone size: .
CDR3 protein: CASSIFQGRGSYEQYF
CDR3 DNA: TGTGCCAGTAGTATTTTCCAGGGACGGGGTTCCTACGAGCAGTACTTC

V gene: TRBV7-2
CDR3 length: 14
D gene: TRBD1
J gene: TRBJ1-1
clone size: many
CDR3 protein: CASSFRGRTTEAFF
CDR3 DNA: TGTGCCAGCAGCTTCAGGGGGCGAACCACTGAAGCTTTCTTT

V gene: TRBV20-1
CDR3 length: 15
D gene: .
J gene: TRBJ2-3
clone size: .
CDR3 protein: CSARYGTSITDTQYF
CDR3 DNA: TGCAGTGCTAGATACGGGACTTCTATCACAGATACGCAGTATTTT

V gene: TRBV10-3
CDR3 length: 16
D gene: .
J gene: TRBJ2-7
clone size: .
CDR3 protein: CAISGRASGTAYEQYF
CDR3 DNA: TGTGCCATCTCAGGGAGGGCCAGCGGGACAGCCTACGAGCAGTACTTC

V gene: TRBV12-3/TRBV12-4
CDR3 length: 16
D gene: .
J gene: TRBJ2-1
clone size: .
CDR3 protein: CASSFGSPEDYNEQFF
CDR3 DNA: TGTGCCAGCAGTTTTGGCTCCCCAGAGGACTACAATGAGCAGTTCTTC